The rows below give T cell receptor beta chains drawn from one sample of a study of cytomegalovirus exposure and HLA in healthy donors. Profiling relied on immunoSEQ multiplex PCR, and the TCRdb table lists in-frame clones only, not all of them. Counted here are 150,000 to 250,000 clones, approximately 78% occurring once; the ten biggest clones make up 1.2%. What was sequenced was PBMCs. Receptor source: a woman in her twenties or thirties in good health and CMV-seronegative. CDR3s leave out the opening cysteine and the closing phenylalanine or tryptophan. The order of the fields is V gene, J gene, CDR3 protein.

TRBV29-1	TRBJ1-4	SVEGAGDEKLF
TRBV18	TRBJ2-7	ASSPPSGYEQY
TRBV2	TRBJ1-1	ASSLRVGTEAF
TRBV9	TRBJ2-2	ASSGQNTGELF
TRBV12-5	TRBJ1-1	ASGLVQGTVTEAF
TRBV19	TRBJ2-1	ASSRGLAFGSYNEQF
TRBV4-1	TRBJ1-3	ASSRGTGVGNTIY
TRBV30	TRBJ2-2	AWSVHRPTGELF
TRBV30	TRBJ1-1	AWSVSRVTEAF
TRBV11-2	TRBJ2-2	ASSLISFYTGELF
TRBV9	TRBJ2-7	ASSVAEGRIPYEQY
TRBV25-1	TRBJ1-1	ASSIRTGFNTEAF
TRBV5-6	TRBJ2-7	ASSFQAAYEQY
TRBV18	TRBJ1-4	ASSPPMGGEKLF
TRBV5-1	TRBJ1-4	ASSLGTITNEKLF
TRBV14	TRBJ1-4	ASSPLGQGTNEKLF
TRBV6-1	TRBJ2-2	ASSQDRAPGELF
TRBV10-3	TRBJ2-7	ATGGQSHEQY
TRBV10-2	TRBJ1-6	ASNNQGGDNSPLH
TRBV16	TRBJ1-6	ASSLSLRDTVAH
TRBV9	TRBJ1-6	ASSALNRGNSPLH
TRBV7-8	TRBJ2-5	ASSFGLAGGFETQY
TRBV10-1	TRBJ2-3	ASSSGQGRTQY
TRBV5-1	TRBJ2-7	ASKPTGAPRDYEQY
TRBV9	TRBJ1-1	ASSARQGNTEAF
TRBV5-1	TRBJ2-3	ASSLGIALSTDTQY
TRBV4-1	TRBJ1-1	ASSQAFTANTEAF
TRBV7-8	TRBJ2-6	ASSLAPTGRNLGANVLT
TRBV27	TRBJ2-2	ASQNPGTSPPGELF
TRBV10-1	TRBJ2-7	ASSPIRQTSYEQY
TRBV19	TRBJ1-1	ASSIFRDSIVNTEAF
TRBV27	TRBJ1-3	ASSPGTGGAGNTIY
TRBV6-1	TRBJ2-7	ASSEYPRRHSSYEQY
TRBV4-1	TRBJ1-6	ASSQPRQGYSPLH